Each of the 20 T cell receptor beta chains below was sequenced from the same sample in a study of blood T cell repertoires in COVID-19. Sequencing was performed with immunoSEQ multiplex PCR; in TCRdb, only in-frame clones are kept and a portion is missing. The sample contains about 670,000 clones, about nine tenths of which appear only once. Sample: peripheral blood. Every receptor here comes from a woman in her late teens or twenties with acute or convalescent COVID-19.

This chain joins TRBV27 and TRBJ2-7, with 9 nucleotides matching TRBD1. V dropped 3 bases and J dropped 2; count of bases not matched to a gene: 5. CDR3 length: 15 amino acids. Germline loops: CDR1 MNHEY, CDR2 SMNVEV (reference sequence). This chain's CDR3 is CASSFERQGAYEQYF. The CDR3 DNA sequence: TGTGCCAGCAGTTTCGAGAGACAGGGGGCCTACGAGCAGTACTTC.

This chain connects TRBV9 to TRBJ1-1; no definite D call. This CDR3 contains 18 residues. CDR1 SGDLS and CDR2 YYNGEE come from the germline V gene. Trimming pared 4 bases from V and 0 bases from J, leaving 22 bases between. CDR3 DNA sequence: TGTGCCAGCAGCCCCCGAGCCTTTGATGTGTTCATGAACACTGAAGCTTTCTTT. Translated: CASSPRAFDVFMNTEAFF.

The rearrangement links TRBV12-3 or TRBV12-4 to TRBJ1-1, with D perhaps matching TRBD1 (5 bases). The V and J ends lost 2 bases and 4 bases respectively, with 8 bases between them. The CDR3 has 13 amino acids. The CDR3: CASSLLGGTEAFF. As DNA, the CDR3 is TGTGCCAGCAGTTTACTGGGGGGCACTGAAGCTTTCTTT.

V and J are TRBV7-2 and TRBJ1-1, with a weak D call TRBD1 (6 bases). The length of the CDR3 is 15 residues. V was cut by 7 bases and J by 1 base, with 16 bases left in between. Per germline, CDR1 SGHTA and CDR2 FQGNSA. The CDR3 here is CASTLGGIGNTEAFF. CDR3 coding DNA: TGTGCCAGCACCCTAGGGGGTATAGGGAACACTGAAGCTTTCTTT.

V usage is TRBV7-7 and J usage is TRBJ2-2; weak D call: TRBD2 (6 bases). The germline gives CDR1 SSHAT, CDR2 FNYEAQ (reference sequence). V lost 5 bases and J lost 6, with 22 bases in between. The CDR3 totals 17 residues. The CDR3 sequence: CASSPSPGGVVAGELFF. In DNA, the CDR3 is TGTGCCAGCAGCCCTTCCCCCGGCGGGGTGGTTGCCGGGGAGCTGTTTTTT.

V usage is TRBV18 and J usage is TRBJ1-1, with 8 bases matching TRBD1. The CDR3 covers 14 residues. Germline V lookup: CDR1 KGHSH, CDR2 LQKENI. With V trimmed by 5 bases and J by 7 bases, 9 bases remained unmatched. The CDR3 DNA reads as TGTGCCAGCTCATTGGGACAGGCGAGGGTTGAAGCTTTCTTT. It specifies CASSLGQARVEAFF.

V usage is TRBV30 and J usage is TRBJ2-7; no clear D. Trimming left V 0 bases short and J 1 base short, with 4 bases between. CDR3 length: 12 residues. Germline values: CDR1 GTSNPN, CDR2 SVGIG (reference sequence). The CDR3 DNA is TGTGCCTGGAGTGTTCGGTCCTACGAGCAGTACTTC. Translation gives CAWSVRSYEQYF.

The V and J genes are TRBV3-1 (or the pseudogene TRBV3-2) and TRBJ2-7; D is unresolved. The CDR3 consists of 11 residues. Germline-derived CDR1 and CDR2 are LGHDT and YNNKEL (reference sequence). V was shortened by 3 bases and J by 3 bases, with 3 bases between the two germline ends. CDR3 amino acids: CASSHRYEQYF. For the CDR3, the DNA is TGTGCCAGCAGCCACCGCTACGAGCAGTACTTC.

The chain joins TRBV7-3 to TRBJ2-1; D might be TRBD2 (6 bases). Germline CDR1 SGHTA, CDR2 FQGTGA. Trimming removed 5 bases from V and 7 bases from J, with 18 bases in between. The CDR3 is 15 residues long. The CDR3 DNA sequence: TGTGCCAGCAGCCCCGGGACTTCTCCGGGGAATGAGCAGTTCTTC. Protein product: CASSPGTSPGNEQFF.

The V gene is TRBV5-4, the J gene TRBJ1-2, with 8 positions matching TRBD1. The V gene end was trimmed by 5 bases and the J gene end by 7 bases; junction bases not matched to a gene: 10. The CDR3 is 14 residues long. Germline V CDR1 and CDR2: SGHNT, YYREEE (reference sequence). The CDR3 DNA follows: TGTGCCAGCAGATCCGCAGGGGGCGAGTTTGGCTACACCTTC. Translation: CASRSAGGEFGYTF. The complete variable domain, with remaining parts taken from reference TRBV5-4 and TRBJ1-2, reads ETGVTQSPTHLIKTRGQQVTLRCSSQSGHNTVSWYQQALGQGPQFIFQYYREEENGRGNFPPRFSGLQFPNYSSELNVNALELDDSALYLCASRSAGGEFGYTFGSGTRLTVV.

The chain recombines TRBV28 with TRBJ1-4; 8 nucleotides match TRBD1. This CDR3 is 16 amino acids long. Trimming cost V 5 bases and J 8 bases; bases outside gene matches: 13. The V gene's germline CDR1 is MDHEN and CDR2 SYDVKM. DNA of the CDR3: TGTGCCAGCAGTCCCCTGACAGGGGCAGGGGGGGAAAAACTGTTTTTT. Translation gives CASSPLTGAGGEKLFF.

This chain uses TRBV7-2 with TRBJ1-3; 9 nucleotides align to TRBD1. The germline CDR1 and CDR2 sequences are SGHTA and FQGNSA. This CDR3 is built from 16 residues. V gave up 0 bases and J gave up 4 bases; unmatched junction bases: 4. The CDR3 nucleotides are TGTGCCAGCAGCTTAGCGGGGACAGGGATCGGAAACACCATATATTTT. Translation: CASSLAGTGIGNTIYF.

This sequence joins TRBV5-5 and TRBJ2-2; the D is unclear. Germline lookup yields CDR1 SGHKS and CDR2 YYEKEE (reference sequence). This CDR3 has 12 residues. The germline V and J ends were trimmed by 0 bases and 8 bases, with 5 bases remaining between them. The CDR3 coding sequence is TGTGCCAGCAGCTTGGCGAGGGGGGAGCTGTTTTTT. Residues: CASSLARGELFF.

The count of this clone is one. The chain combines TRBV19 with TRBJ1-4; 7 bases line up with TRBD1. The V gene's germline CDR1 is LNHDA and CDR2 SQIVND (reference sequence). V lost 6 bases, J lost 5 bases, and 9 bases stayed unmatched. This CDR3 is 15 amino acids long. CDR3 amino acids: CASSQGGAENEKLFF. DNA of the CDR3: TGTGCCAGTAGCCAAGGGGGCGCGGAGAATGAAAAACTGTTTTTT.

The V gene is TRBV5-5, the J gene TRBJ2-7; 10 bases map to TRBD1. There are 16 residues in the CDR3. The ends lost 7 bases at V and 2 bases at J; junction bases unmatched: 12. Germline V gene lookup returns CDR1 SGHKS and CDR2 YYEKEE (reference sequence). The CDR3 sequence: CASSPGTGAMAYEQYF. The CDR3 DNA follows: TGTGCCAGCTCGCCCGGGACAGGGGCGATGGCCTACGAGCAGTACTTC.

This sequence joins TRBV5-4 and TRBJ1-2, with 7 bases fitting TRBD1. This CDR3 has 13 amino acids. The germline CDR1 and CDR2 sequences are SGHNT and YYREEE (reference sequence). V lost 3 bases and J lost 5; bases outside the gene matches: 4. CDR3 sequence reads: CASSSEDRYGYTF. For the CDR3, the DNA is TGTGCCAGCAGCTCAGAGGACAGGTATGGCTACACCTTC.

The chain recombines TRBV5-6 with TRBJ1-6; D is unresolved. V lost 4 bases and J lost 0, with 11 bases in between. The germline gives CDR1 SGHDT, CDR2 YYEEEE. This CDR3 region has 16 residues. The CDR3 is CASSPRSGSYNSPLHF. The CDR3 nucleotides are TGTGCCAGCAGCCCTCGGTCGGGCTCCTATAATTCACCCCTCCACTTT.

The chain carries TRBV28 and TRBJ1-4; no clear D gene. Looked up from germline, CDR1 is MDHEN and CDR2 is SYDVKM. Trimming removed 5 bases from V and 0 bases from J, with 7 bases in between. The CDR3 has 14 amino acids. Written as DNA, the CDR3 is TGTGCCAGCAGTCGGGGAGCAACTAATGAAAAACTGTTTTTT. The encoded protein is CASSRGATNEKLFF.

This clone was detected only once. The chain recombines TRBV7-9 with TRBJ1-5; 7 nucleotides match TRBD1. CDR1 is SEHNR and CDR2 is FQNEAQ in the germline V gene (reference sequence). J was trimmed by 2 bases and V by 5 bases; bases with no gene match: 3. CDR3 length: 14 residues. The CDR3 DNA reads as TGTGCCAGCAGCCCTACAGGGGGCAATCAGCCCCAGCATTTT. Translated, it gives CASSPTGGNQPQHF.

The rearrangement joins TRBV5-1 to TRBJ1-2; no clear D. The V gene's germline CDR1 is SGHRS and CDR2 YFSETQ. The V end lost 2 bases, the J end lost 8 bases, and 16 bases lay between the germline ends. This CDR3 region has 14 residues. This CDR3 reads CASSLGGPSGGYTF. CDR3 coding DNA: TGCGCCAGCAGCTTAGGTGGCCCTAGTGGGGGCTACACCTTC.